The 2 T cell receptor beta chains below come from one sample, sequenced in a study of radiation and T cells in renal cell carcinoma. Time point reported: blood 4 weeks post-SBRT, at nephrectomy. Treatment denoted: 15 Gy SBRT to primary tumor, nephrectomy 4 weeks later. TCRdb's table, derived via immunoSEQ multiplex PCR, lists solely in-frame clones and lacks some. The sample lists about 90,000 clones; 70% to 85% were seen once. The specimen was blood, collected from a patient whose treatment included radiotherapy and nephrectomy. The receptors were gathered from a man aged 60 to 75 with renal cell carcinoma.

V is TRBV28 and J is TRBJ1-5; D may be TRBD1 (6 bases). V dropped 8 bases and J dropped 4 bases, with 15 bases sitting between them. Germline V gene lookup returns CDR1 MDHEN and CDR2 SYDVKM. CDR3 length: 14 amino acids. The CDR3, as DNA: TGTGCCAGCGGGGCCCAGGGGTGGAATCAGCCCCAGCATTTT. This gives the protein CASGAQGWNQPQHF.

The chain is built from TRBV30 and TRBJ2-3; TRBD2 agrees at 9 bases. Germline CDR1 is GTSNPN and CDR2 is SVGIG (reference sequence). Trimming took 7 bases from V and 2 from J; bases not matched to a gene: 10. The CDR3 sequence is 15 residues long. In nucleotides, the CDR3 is TGTGCCTCTCTAGTGCGGGAGGGGAACACAGATACGCAGTATTTT. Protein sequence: CASLVREGNTDTQYF.